Below are 8 T cell receptor beta chains sequenced from a single sample in a study of technical replicates of blood from a handful of donors. The method was immunoSEQ multiplex PCR; TCRdb's version includes in-frame clones alone and lacks a portion of them. The profile covers 65,000 to 95,000 clones, with approximately 97% appearing a single time and more than 0.15% taken by the ten largest. The sequenced sample consisted of T cells isolated from PBMCs. The receptors come from a human donor in good health.

The rearrangement joins TRBV2 to TRBJ1-2, with a weak D call TRBD1 (6 bases). The CDR3 is 13 residues long. Looked up from germline, CDR1 is SNHLY and CDR2 is FYNNEI. The V end lost 2 bases, the J end lost 5 bases, and 9 bases lay between the germline ends. The CDR3 spells CASSERTAYGYTF. The CDR3 nucleotides read TGTGCCAGCAGTGAAAGGACAGCTTATGGCTACACCTTC.

The J gene is TRBJ2-3, the V gene TRBV19, with 7 bases that match TRBD2. After removal of 3 bases from V and 4 bases from J, the junction contained 7 bases not matched to a gene. Germline CDR1 is LNHDA and CDR2 is SQIVND (reference sequence). CDR3 length: 15 amino acids. The DNA of the CDR3 is TGTGCCAGTAGTATCCCCGGGACTAACGCAGATACGCAGTATTTT. Translating gives CASSIPGTNADTQYF.

This sequence joins TRBV27 and TRBJ2-5, with a weak D call TRBD1 (6 bases). Germline assignment: CDR1 MNHEY and CDR2 SMNVEV (reference sequence). This CDR3 comprises 15 residues. The V end lost 4 bases, the J end lost 4 bases, and 16 bases lay between the germline ends. The CDR3 DNA follows: TGTGCCAGCAGTTCCCTCAGGGGCATGGGAGAGACCCAGTACTTC. This gives the protein CASSSLRGMGETQYF.

The DNA of the CDR3 is TGCGCCAGCAGCCAAGCATTTAAGAGAACAGCTGCCTATGGCTACACCTTC. Translation gives CASSQAFKRTAAYGYTF. The chain combines TRBV4-1 with TRBJ1-2; D is unclear. V was trimmed by 1 base and J by 4 bases, leaving 19 bases between them. CDR1 and CDR2 (germline): MGHRA, YSYEKL. CDR3 length: 17 amino acids.

This rearrangement joins TRBV7-8 to TRBJ1-5; D remains ambiguous. Trimming removed 5 bases from V and 1 base from J, with 9 bases in between. The CDR3 is 14 residues long. Germline loops: CDR1 SGHVS, CDR2 FQNEAQ. CDR3 in DNA: TGTGCCAGCAGCCTTAGAGAAAGCAATCAGCCCCAGCATTTT. Residues: CASSLRESNQPQHF.

This rearrangement joins TRBV16 to TRBJ1-2, with D unresolved. Germline lookup yields CDR1 KGHSY and CDR2 FQNENV. The V end lost 4 bases, the J end lost 5 bases, and 8 bases lay between the germline ends. The CDR3 sequence is 12 residues long. For the CDR3, the DNA is TGTGCCAGCAGCCTACTACTGTATGGCTACACCTTC. Translated: CASSLLLYGYTF.

The rearrangement links TRBV28 to TRBJ1-2; 11 bases align to TRBD1. The CDR3 is 15 residues long. The ends lost 5 bases at V and 7 bases at J; junction bases unmatched: 9. Germline V gene data show CDR1 as MDHEN and CDR2 as SYDVKM. CDR3 coding DNA: TGTGCCAGCAGTCCAGGGACAGGGGGATCGGGTGGCTACACCTTC. Residues: CASSPGTGGSGGYTF.

This chain uses TRBV9 with TRBJ2-7; 7 bases agree with TRBD2. CDR1 SGDLS and CDR2 YYNGEE come from the germline V gene. The trim removed 3 bases at V and 9 bases at J, leaving 12 bases unmatched. There are 14 residues in the CDR3. The chain's CDR3 is CASSAGEGRGAQYF. The CDR3 DNA sequence: TGTGCCAGCAGCGCCGGGGAGGGCCGTGGGGCGCAGTACTTC.